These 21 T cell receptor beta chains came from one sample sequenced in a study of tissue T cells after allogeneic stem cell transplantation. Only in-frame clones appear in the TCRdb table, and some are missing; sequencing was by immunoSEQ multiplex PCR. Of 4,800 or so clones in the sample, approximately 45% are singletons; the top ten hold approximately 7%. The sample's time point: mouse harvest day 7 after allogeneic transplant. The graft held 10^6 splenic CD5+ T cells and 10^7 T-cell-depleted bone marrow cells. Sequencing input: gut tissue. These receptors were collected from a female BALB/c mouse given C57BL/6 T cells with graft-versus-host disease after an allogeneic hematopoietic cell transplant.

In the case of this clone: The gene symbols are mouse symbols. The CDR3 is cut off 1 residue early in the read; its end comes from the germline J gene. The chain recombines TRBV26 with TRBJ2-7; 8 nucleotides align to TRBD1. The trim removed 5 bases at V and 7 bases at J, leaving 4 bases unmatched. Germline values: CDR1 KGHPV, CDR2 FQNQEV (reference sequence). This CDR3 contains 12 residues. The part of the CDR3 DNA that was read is TGTGCCAGCAGTTGGACAGGGCGGGAACAGTAC. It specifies CASSWTGREQY. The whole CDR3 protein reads CASSWTGREQYF.

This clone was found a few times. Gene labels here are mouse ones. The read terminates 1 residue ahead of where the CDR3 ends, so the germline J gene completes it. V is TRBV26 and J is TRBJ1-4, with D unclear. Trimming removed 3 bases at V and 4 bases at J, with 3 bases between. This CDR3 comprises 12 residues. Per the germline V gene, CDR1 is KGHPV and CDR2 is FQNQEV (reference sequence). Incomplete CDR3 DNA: TGTGCCAGCAGTCTCGACAACGAAAGATTATTT. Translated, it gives CASSLDNERLF. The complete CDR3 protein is CASSLDNERLFF.

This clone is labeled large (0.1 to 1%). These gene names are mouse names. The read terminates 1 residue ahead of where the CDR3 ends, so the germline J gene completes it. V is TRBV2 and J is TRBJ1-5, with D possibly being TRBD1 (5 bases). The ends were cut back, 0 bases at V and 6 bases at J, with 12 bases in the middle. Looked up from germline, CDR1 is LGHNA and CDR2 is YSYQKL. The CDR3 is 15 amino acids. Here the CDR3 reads CASSQDLADIQAPLF. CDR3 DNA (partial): TGTGCCAGCAGCCAAGATCTGGCGGACATCCAGGCTCCGCTT.

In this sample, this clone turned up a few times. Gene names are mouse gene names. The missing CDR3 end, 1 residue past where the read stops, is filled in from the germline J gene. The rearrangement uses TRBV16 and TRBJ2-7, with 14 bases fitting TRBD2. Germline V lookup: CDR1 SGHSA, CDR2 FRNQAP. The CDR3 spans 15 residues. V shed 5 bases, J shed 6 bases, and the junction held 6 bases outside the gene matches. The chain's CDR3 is CASSLPGLGGREQYF. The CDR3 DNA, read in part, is TGTGCAAGCAGCCTGCCGGGACTGGGGGGGCGTGAACAGTAC.

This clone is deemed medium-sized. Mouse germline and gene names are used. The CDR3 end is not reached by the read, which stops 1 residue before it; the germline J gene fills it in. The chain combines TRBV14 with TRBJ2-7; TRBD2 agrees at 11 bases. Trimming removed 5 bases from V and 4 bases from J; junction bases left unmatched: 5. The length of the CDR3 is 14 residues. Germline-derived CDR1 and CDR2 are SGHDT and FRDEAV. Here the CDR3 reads CASSTGTGGYEQYF. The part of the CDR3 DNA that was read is TGTGCCAGCAGCACCGGGACTGGGGGTTATGAACAGTAC.

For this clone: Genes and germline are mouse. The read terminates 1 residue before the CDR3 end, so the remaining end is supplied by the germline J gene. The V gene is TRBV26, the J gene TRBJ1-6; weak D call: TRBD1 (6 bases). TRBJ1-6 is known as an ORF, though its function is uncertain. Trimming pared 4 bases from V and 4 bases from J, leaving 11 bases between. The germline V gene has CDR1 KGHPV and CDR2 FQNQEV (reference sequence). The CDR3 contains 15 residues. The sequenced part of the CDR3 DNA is TGTGCCAGCAGTCCGCCGGGACAATATAATTCGCCCCTCTAC. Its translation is CASSPPGQYNSPLY. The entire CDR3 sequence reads CASSPPGQYNSPLYF.

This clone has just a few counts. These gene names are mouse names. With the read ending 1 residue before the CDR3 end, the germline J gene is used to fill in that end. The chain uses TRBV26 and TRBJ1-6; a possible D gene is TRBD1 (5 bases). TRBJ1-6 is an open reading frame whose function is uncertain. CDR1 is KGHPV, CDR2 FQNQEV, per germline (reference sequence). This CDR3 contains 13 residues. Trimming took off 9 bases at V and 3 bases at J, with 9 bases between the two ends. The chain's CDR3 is CASSDSYNSPLYF. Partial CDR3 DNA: TGTGCCAGTTCCGACAGCTATAATTCGCCCCTCTAC.

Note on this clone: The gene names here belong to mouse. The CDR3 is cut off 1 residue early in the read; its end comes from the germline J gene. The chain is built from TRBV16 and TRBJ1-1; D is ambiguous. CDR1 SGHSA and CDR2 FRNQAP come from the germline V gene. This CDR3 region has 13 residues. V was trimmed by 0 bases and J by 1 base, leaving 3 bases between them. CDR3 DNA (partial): TGTGCAAGCAGCTTAGACATAAACACAGAAGTCTTC. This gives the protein CASSLDINTEVF. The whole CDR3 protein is CASSLDINTEVFF.

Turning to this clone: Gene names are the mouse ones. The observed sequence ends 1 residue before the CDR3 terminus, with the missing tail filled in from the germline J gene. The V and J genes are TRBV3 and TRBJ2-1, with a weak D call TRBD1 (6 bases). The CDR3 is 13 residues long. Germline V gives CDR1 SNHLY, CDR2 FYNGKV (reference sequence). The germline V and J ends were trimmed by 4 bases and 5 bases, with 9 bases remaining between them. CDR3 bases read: TGTGCCAGCAGCTGGGGACAAAATGCTGAGCAGTTC. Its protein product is CASSWGQNAEQF. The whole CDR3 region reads CASSWGQNAEQFF.

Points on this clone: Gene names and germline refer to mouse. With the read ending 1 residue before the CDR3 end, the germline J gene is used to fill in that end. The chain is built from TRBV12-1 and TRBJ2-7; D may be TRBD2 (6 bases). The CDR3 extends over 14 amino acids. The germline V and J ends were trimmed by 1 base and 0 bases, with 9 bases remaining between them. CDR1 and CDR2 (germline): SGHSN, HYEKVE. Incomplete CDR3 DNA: TGTGCCAGCTCTCTGGGACTAAGCTCCTATGAACAGTAC. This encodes CASSLGLSSYEQY. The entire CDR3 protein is CASSLGLSSYEQYF.

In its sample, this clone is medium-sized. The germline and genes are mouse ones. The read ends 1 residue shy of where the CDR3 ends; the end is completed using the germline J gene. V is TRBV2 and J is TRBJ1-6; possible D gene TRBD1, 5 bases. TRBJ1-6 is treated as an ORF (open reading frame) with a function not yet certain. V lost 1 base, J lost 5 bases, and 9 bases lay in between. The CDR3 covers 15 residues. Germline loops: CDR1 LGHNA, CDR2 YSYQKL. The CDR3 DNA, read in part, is TGTGCCAGCAGCCAAGGACAAGGGGATAATTCGCCCCTCTAC. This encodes CASSQGQGDNSPLY. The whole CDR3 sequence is CASSQGQGDNSPLYF.

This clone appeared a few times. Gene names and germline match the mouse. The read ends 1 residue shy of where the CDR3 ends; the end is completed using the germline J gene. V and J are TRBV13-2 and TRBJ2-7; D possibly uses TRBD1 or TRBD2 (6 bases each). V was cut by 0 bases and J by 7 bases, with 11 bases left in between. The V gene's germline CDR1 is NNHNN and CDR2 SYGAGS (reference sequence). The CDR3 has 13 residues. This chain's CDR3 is CASGDGWGREQYF. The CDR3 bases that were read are TGTGCCAGCGGTGATGGGTGGGGGCGGGAACAGTAC.

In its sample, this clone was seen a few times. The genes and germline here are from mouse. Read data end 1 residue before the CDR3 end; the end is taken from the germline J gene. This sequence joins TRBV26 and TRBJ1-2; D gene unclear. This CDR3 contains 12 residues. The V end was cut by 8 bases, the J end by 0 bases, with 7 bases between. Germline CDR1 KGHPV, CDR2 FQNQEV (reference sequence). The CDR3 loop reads CASGRSNSDYTF. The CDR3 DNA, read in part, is TGTGCCAGCGGACGGTCAAACTCCGACTACACC. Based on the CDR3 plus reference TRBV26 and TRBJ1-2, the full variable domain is NSKVIQTPRYLVKGQGQKAKMRCIPEKGHPVVFWYQQNKNNEFKFLINFQNQEVLQQIDMTEKRFSAECPSNSPCSLEIQSSEAGDSALYLCASGRSNSDYTFGSGTRLLVI.

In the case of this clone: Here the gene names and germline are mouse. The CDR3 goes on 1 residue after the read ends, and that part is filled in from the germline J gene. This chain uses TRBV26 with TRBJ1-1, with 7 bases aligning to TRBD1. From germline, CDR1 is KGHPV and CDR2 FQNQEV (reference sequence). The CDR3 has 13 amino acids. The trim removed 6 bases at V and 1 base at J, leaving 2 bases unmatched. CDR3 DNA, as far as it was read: TGTGCCAGCAGCCGGACAGGAAACACAGAAGTCTTC. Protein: CASSRTGNTEVF. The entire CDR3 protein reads CASSRTGNTEVFF.

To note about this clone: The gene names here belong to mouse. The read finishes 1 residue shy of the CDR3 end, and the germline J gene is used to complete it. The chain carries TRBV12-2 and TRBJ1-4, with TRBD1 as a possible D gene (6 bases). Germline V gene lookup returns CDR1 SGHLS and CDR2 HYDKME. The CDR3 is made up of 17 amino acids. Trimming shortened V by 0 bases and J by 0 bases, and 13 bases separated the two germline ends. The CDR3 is CASSLEGGRISNERLFF. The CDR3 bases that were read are TGTGCCAGCTCTCTCGAAGGGGGTAGAATTTCCAACGAAAGATTATTT.

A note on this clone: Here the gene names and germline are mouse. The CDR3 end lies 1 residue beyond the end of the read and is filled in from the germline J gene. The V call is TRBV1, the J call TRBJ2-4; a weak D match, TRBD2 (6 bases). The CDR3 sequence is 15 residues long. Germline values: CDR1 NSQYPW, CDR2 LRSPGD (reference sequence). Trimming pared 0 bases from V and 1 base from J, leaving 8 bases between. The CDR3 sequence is CTCSADLGGQNTLYF. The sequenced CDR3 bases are TGCACCTGCAGTGCAGATTTGGGGGGTCAAAACACCTTGTAC.

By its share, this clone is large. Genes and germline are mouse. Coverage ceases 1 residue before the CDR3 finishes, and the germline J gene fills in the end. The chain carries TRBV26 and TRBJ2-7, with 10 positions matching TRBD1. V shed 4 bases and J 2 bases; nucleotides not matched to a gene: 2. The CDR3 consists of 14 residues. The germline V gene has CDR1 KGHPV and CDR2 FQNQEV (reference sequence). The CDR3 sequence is CASSPGTGAYEQYF. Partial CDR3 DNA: TGTGCCAGCAGTCCCGGGACAGGGGCCTATGAACAGTAC.

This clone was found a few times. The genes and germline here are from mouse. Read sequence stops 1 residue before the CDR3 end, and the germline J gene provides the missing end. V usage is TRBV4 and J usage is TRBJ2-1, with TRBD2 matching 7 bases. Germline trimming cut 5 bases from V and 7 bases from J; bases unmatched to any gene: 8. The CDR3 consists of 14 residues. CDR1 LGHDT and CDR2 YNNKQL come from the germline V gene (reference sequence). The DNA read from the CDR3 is TGTGCCAGCAGCCTCGGGACTGTTGGGGCTGAGCAGTTC. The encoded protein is CASSLGTVGAEQF. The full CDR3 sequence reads CASSLGTVGAEQFF. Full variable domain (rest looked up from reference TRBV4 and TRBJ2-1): ETAVFQTPNYHVTQVGNEVSFNCKQTLGHDTMYWYKQDSKKLLKIMFSYNNKQLIVNETVPRRFSPQSSDKAHLNLRIKSVEPEDSAVYLCASSLGTVGAEQFFGPGTRLTVL.

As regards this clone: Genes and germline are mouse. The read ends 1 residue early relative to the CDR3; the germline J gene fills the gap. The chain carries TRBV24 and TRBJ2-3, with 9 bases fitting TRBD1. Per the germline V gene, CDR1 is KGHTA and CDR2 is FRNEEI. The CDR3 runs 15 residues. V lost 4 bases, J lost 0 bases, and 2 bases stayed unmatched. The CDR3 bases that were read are TGTGCCAGCAGTCGAGGGACAGGGAGTGCAGAAACGCTGTAT. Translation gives CASSRGTGSAETLY. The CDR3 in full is CASSRGTGSAETLYF.

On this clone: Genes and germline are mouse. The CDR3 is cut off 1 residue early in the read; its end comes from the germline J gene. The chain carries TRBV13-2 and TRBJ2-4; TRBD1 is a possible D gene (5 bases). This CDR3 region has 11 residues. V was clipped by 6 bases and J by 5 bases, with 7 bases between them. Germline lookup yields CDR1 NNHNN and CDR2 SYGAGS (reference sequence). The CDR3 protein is CASAQGNTLYF. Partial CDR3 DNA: TGTGCCAGCGCCCAGGGAAACACCTTGTAC.

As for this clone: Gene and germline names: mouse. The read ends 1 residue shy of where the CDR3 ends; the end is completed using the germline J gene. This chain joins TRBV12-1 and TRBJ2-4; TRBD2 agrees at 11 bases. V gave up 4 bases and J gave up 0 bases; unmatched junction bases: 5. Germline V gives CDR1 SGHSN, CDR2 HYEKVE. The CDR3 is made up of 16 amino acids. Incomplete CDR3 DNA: TGTGCCAGCTCACGGGGACTGGGGGCTAGTCAAAACACCTTGTAC. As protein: CASSRGLGASQNTLY. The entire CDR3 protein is CASSRGLGASQNTLYF.